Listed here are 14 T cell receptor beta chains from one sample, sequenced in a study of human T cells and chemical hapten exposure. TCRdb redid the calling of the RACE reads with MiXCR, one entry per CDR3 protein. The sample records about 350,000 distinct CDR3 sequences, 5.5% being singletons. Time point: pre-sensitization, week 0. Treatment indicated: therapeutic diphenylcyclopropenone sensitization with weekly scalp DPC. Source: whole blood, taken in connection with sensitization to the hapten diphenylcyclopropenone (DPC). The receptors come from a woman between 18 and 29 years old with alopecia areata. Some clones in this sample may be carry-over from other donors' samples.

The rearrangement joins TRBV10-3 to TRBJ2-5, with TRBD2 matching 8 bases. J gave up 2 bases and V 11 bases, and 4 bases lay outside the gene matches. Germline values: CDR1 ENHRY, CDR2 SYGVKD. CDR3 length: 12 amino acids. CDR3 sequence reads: CASGGTQETQYF. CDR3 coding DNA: TGTGCCTCGGGGGGGACACAAGAGACCCAGTACTTC.

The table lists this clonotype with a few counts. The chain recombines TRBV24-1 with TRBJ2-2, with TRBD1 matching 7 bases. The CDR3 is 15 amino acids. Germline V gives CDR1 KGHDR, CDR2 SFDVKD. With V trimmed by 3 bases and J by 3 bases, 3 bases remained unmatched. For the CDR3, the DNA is TGTGCCACCAGTGATGCTGGGACAGACACCGGGGAGCTGTTTTTT. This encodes CATSDAGTDTGELFF.

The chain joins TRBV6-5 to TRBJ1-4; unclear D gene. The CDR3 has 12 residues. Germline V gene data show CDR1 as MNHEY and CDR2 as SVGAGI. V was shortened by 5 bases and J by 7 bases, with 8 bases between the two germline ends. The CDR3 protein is CASSNIGEKLFF. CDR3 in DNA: TGTGCCAGCAGTAACATAGGTGAAAAACTGTTTTTT.

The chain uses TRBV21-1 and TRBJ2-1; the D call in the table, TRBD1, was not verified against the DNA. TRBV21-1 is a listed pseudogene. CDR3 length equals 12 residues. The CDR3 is CASRRSGHEQFF. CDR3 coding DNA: TGTGCCAGCAGACGGTCGGGGCATGAGCAGTTCTTC.

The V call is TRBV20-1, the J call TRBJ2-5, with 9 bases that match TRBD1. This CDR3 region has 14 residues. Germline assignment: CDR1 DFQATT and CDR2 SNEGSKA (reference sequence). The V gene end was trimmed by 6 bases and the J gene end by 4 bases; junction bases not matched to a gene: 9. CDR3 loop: CSALRDRVIETQYF. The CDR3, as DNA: TGCAGTGCGCTCCGGGACAGGGTTATAGAGACCCAGTACTTC.

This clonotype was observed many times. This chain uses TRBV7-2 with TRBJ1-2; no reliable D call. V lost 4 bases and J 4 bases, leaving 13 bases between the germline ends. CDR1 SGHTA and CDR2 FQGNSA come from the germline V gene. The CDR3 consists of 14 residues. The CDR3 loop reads CASSSRTESYGYTF. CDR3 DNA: TGTGCCAGCAGCTCCAGGACGGAGTCCTATGGCTACACCTTC.

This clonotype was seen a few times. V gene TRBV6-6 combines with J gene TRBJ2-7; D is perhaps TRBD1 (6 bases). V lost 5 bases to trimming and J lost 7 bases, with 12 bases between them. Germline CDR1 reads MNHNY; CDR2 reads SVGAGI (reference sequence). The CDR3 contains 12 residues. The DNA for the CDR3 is TGTGCCAGCAGTCCAACAGGGTGGGAGCAGTACTTC. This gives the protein CASSPTGWEQYF.

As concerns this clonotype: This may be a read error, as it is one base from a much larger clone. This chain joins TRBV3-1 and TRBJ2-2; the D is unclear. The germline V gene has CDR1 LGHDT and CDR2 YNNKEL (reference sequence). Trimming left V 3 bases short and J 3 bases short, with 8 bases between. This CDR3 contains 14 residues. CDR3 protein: CASSQLEYTGELFF. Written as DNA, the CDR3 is TGTGCCAGCAGCCAGCTGGAGTACACCGGGGAGCTGTTTTTT. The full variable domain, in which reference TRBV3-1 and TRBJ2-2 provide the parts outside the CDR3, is DTAVSQTPKYLVTQMGNDKSIKCEQNLGHDTMYWYKQDSKKFLKIMFSYNNKELIINETVPNRFSPKSPDKAHLNLHINSLELGDSAVYFCASSQLEYTGELFFGEGSRLTVL.

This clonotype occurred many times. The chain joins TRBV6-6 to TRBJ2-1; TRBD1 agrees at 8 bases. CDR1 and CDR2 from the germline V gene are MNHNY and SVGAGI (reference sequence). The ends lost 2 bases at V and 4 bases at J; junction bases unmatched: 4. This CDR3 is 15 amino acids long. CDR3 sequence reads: CASSYGDRGYNEQFF. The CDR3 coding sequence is TGTGCCAGCAGTTACGGAGACAGGGGTTACAATGAGCAGTTCTTC.

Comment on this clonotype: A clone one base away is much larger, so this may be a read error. The CDR3 nucleotides read TGTGCCAGCAGCTCACAGGTTTTCATCGTCTATGGCTACACCTTC. Amino acids: CASSSQVFIVYGYTF. The chain uses TRBV5-5 and TRBJ1-2; D perhaps matches TRBD1 (5 bases). The length of the CDR3 is 15 residues. Germline CDR1 and CDR2: SGHKS and YYEKEE (reference sequence). V gave up 3 bases and J gave up 4 bases, with 16 bases separating them. Looking up the rest from reference TRBV5-5 and TRBJ1-2 gives the full variable domain: DAGVTQSPTHLIKTRGQQVTLRCSPISGHKSVSWYQQVLGQGPQFIFQYYEKEERGRGNFPDRFSARQFPNYSSELNVNALLLGDSALYLCASSSQVFIVYGYTFGSGTRLTVV.

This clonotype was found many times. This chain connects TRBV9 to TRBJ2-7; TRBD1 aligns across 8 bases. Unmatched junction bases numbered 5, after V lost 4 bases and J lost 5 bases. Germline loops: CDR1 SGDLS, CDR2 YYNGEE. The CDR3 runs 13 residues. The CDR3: CASSRGQANEQYF. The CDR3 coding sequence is TGTGCCAGCAGCCGGGGACAGGCTAACGAGCAGTACTTC.

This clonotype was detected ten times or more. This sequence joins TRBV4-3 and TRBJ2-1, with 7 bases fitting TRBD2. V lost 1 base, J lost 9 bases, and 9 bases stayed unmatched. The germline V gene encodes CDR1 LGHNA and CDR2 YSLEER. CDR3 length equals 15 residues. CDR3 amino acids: CASSQVGDYSGEQFF. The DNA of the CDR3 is TGCGCCAGCAGCCAAGTCGGGGACTACAGTGGTGAGCAGTTCTTC.

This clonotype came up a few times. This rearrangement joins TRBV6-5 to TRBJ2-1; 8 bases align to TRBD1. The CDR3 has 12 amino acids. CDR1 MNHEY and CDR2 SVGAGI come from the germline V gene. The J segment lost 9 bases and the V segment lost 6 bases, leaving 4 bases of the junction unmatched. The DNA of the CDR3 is TGTGCCAGCAGCCGGACAGGGATTGAGCAGTTCTTC. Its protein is CASSRTGIEQFF.

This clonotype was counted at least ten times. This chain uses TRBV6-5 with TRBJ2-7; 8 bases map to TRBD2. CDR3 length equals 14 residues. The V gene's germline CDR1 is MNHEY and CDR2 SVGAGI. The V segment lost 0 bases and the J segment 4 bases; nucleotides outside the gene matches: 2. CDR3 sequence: CASSYSIAGYEQYF. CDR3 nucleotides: TGTGCCAGCAGTTACTCTATAGCGGGGTACGAGCAGTACTTC.